A selection of T cell receptor beta chains follows, all from one sample in a study of T cell responses to AZD1222 COVID-19 vaccine. Assay: immunoSEQ multiplex PCR; the TCRdb copy retains only in-frame clones and omits some. The table has roughly 150,000 clones, over 75% seen once. The sample here was peripheral blood, taken on day 0 of AZD1222 vaccination. These receptors came from an adult in good health. Each CDR3 is given with its conserved first and last residue. D genes are given only for firm matches. Clone size is not always given. Where it is, it says once, few, many or a class for expanded clones.

J	length	V	D	size	DNA	CDR3
TRBJ1-1	13	TRBV19	-	few	TGTGCCAGTAGTATGCGGGCCGCGGCTGAAGCTTTCTTT	CASSMRAAAEAFF
TRBJ2-3	16	TRBV12-5	TRBD2	-	TGTGCTAGTGGTTTTGCTAGCGGGGGGGCAACAGATACGCAGTATTTT	CASGFASGGATDTQYF
TRBJ2-3	15	TRBV28	TRBD1	-	TGTGCCAGCAGACAAGACAGGGCTCGTGCAGATACGCAGTATTTT	CASRQDRARADTQYF
TRBJ1-3	19	TRBV4-1	TRBD1	-	TGCGCCAGCAGCCAAGAAGGTTTGGTGGCAGGGGGCTCTGGAAACACCATATATTTT	CASSQEGLVAGGSGNTIYF
TRBJ2-2	13	TRBV4-1	-	-	TGCGCCAGCAGCCAGGGGAACACCGGGGAGCTGTTTTTT	CASSQGNTGELFF
TRBJ1-2	13	TRBV19	TRBD1	-	TGTGCCAGTTTGGACAGGGGGCTTTTAGGCTACACCTTC	CASLDRGLLGYTF
TRBJ2-3	14	TRBV27	TRBD2	-	TGTGCCAGCATGATCGGGGGGGGCGGAGATACGCAGTATTTT	CASMIGGGGDTQYF
TRBJ2-1	14	TRBV7-9	-	-	TGTGCCAGCAGCTTAGGCCAGGGAAGCAATGAGCAGTTCTTC	CASSLGQGSNEQFF
TRBJ2-5	10	TRBV2	-	-	TGTGCCAGCAGTGTGGGGACCCAGTACTTC	CASSVGTQYF
TRBJ2-3	16	TRBV9	TRBD2	-	TGTGCCAGCAGCGCTTTAGCGGGGGCCCGCACAGATACGCAGTATTTT	CASSALAGARTDTQYF
TRBJ1-4	14	TRBV6-5	-	-	TGTGCCAGCAGTTACGGCGAGGGCGCTGAAAAACTGTTTTTT	CASSYGEGAEKLFF
TRBJ2-5	16	TRBV23-1	TRBD1	-	TGCGCCAGCAGTCAATCGGGGACAGGGAGTCAGGAGACCCAGTACTTC	CASSQSGTGSQETQYF
TRBJ2-3	15	TRBV29-1	TRBD1	-	TGCAGCGTGACCCCAAGACAGGGAGTCACAGATACGCAGTATTTT	CSVTPRQGVTDTQYF
TRBJ2-7	14	TRBV4-1	-	-	TGCGCCAGCAGCCAAGTCCTACAAATCTACGAGCAGTACTTC	CASSQVLQIYEQYF
TRBJ1-1	13	TRBV12-3/TRBV12-4	-	-	TGTGCCAGCAGCCTATGGGGTGGGGATGAAGCTTTCTTT	CASSLWGGDEAFF
TRBJ1-5	15	TRBV6-2/TRBV6-3	-	-	TGTGCCAGCAGTTACTCGGGGAATAGCAATCAGCCCCAGCATTTT	CASSYSGNSNQPQHF
TRBJ2-1	15	TRBV7-6	TRBD1	few	TGTGCCAGCAGCCGACGCGGGACAGGGTTCAATGAGCAGTTCTTC	CASSRRGTGFNEQFF
TRBJ2-3	15	TRBV15	-	-	TGTGCCACCAGCAGATATAACAGGAAAACAGATACGCAGTATTTT	CATSRYNRKTDTQYF
TRBJ1-2	14	TRBV7-8	-	-	TGTGCCAGCAGCTGGGACGTCGGAGACTATGGCTACACCTTC	CASSWDVGDYGYTF
TRBJ2-2	14	TRBV5-4	-	-	TGTGCCAGCAGCCTAAAATCGGGTGCCGGGGAGCTGTTTTTT	CASSLKSGAGELFF
TRBJ2-1	15	TRBV6-2/TRBV6-3	TRBD2	-	TGTGCCAGCAGTTACTCGGCGGGGACTAACAATGAGCAGTTCTTC	CASSYSAGTNNEQFF
TRBJ2-7	11	TRBV5-1	-	-	TGCGCCAGCAAATCTAGAAAGGAGCAGTACTTC	CASKSRKEQYF
TRBJ1-6	15	TRBV5-8	-	-	TGTGCCAGCAGCCAAAGAGGACAAAATAATTCACCCCTCCACTTT	CASSQRGQNNSPLHF
TRBJ1-2	13	TRBV6-5	-	-	TGTGCCAGCAGTTGGACGGCTAACTATGGCTACACCTTC	CASSWTANYGYTF
TRBJ1-4	14	TRBV6-5	-	-	TGTGCCAGCAGTCTTAGGGGCCCTAATGAAAAACTGTTTTTT	CASSLRGPNEKLFF
TRBJ2-1	13	TRBV19	-	-	TGTGCCAGTAGACCTGACGGAAGCAATGAGCAGTTCTTC	CASRPDGSNEQFF
TRBJ2-3	14	TRBV28	TRBD2	few	TGTGCCAGCAGGGATAGCGGGGGCGCAGATACGCAGTATTTT	CASRDSGGADTQYF
TRBJ1-2	11	TRBV12-3/TRBV12-4	-	-	TGTGCCAGCAGTTTAGGGGGAGGCAGATACTTC	CASSLGGGRYF
TRBJ1-6	16	TRBV23-1	TRBD1	-	TGCGCCAGCAGTCAACCGGGACAGGGATTAAATTCACCCCTCCACTTT	CASSQPGQGLNSPLHF
TRBJ2-3	18	TRBV4-2	-	-	TGTGCCAGCAGCCAAGAGGGAGCGTCATCGGTTGGGCCAGATACGCAGTATTTT	CASSQEGASSVGPDTQYF
TRBJ1-1	14	TRBV7-2	-	-	TGTGCCAGCAGCTTGATTTTGGGTAACACTGAAGCTTTCTTT	CASSLILGNTEAFF
TRBJ1-1	14	TRBV6-6	-	-	TGTGCCAGCAGAACAACAGGGACGAACACTGAAGCTTTCTTT	CASRTTGTNTEAFF
TRBJ1-2	14	TRBV4-2	-	-	TGTGCCAGCAGCCCTACCGAGGGGACCCATGGCTACACCTTC	CASSPTEGTHGYTF
TRBJ2-7	13	TRBV11-3	-	-	TGTGCCAGCAGCTTAGGCCCCCAACGGGAGCAGTACTTC	CASSLGPQREQYF
TRBJ2-3	14	TRBV27	TRBD1	-	TGTGCCAGCACCCGGGACAGGGGGTTGGATACGCAGTATTTT	CASTRDRGLDTQYF
TRBJ2-3	15	TRBV7-6	-	-	TGTGCCAGCAGTGAAGGACAAACCTGGGCAGATACGCAGTATTTT	CASSEGQTWADTQYF
TRBJ2-1	16	TRBV13	TRBD2	-	TGTGCCAGCAGCTCAGGGGAGCGGGGGCCGAGGAATGAGCAGTTCTTC	CASSSGERGPRNEQFF
TRBJ2-1	15	TRBV19	-	-	TGTGCCAGTTGGGGGCTAGCAGGCTCCTACAATGAGCAGTTCTTC	CASWGLAGSYNEQFF
TRBJ2-5	11	TRBV6-5	-	once	TGTGCCAGCAGTCGCCAAGAGACCCAGTACTTC	CASSRQETQYF
TRBJ1-1	13	TRBV6-5	-	-	TGTGCCAGCAGTTACGGGGCCTTGGCTGAAGCTTTCTTT	CASSYGALAEAFF
TRBJ1-3	14	TRBV6-2/TRBV6-3	-	-	TGTGCCAGCAGTTACGGGGTCTCTGGAAACACCATATATTTT	CASSYGVSGNTIYF
TRBJ2-1	16	TRBV7-2	-	few	TGTGCCAGCAGCTTCGCGACAGTCCTCTCCTACAATGAGCAGTTCTTC	CASSFATVLSYNEQFF
TRBJ1-3	16	TRBV11-2	-	-	TGTGCCAGCAGCTTATGGGCGGCAAAGGAGAGAGCCCCCATATATTTT	CASSLWAAKERAPIYF
TRBJ1-1	14	TRBV7-9	-	-	TGTGCCAGCAGCTATAGTGCCGGGGACACTGAAGCTTTCTTT	CASSYSAGDTEAFF
TRBJ1-4	17	TRBV4-3	TRBD1	-	TGCGCCAGCAGCCAAGATGGGACAGCTGCAACTAATGAAAAACTGTTTTTT	CASSQDGTAATNEKLFF
TRBJ1-2	15	TRBV19	-	once	TGTGCCAGTAGCGAACCGGGACACCTTAACTATGGCTACACCTTC	CASSEPGHLNYGYTF
TRBJ1-2	15	TRBV4-2	TRBD1	-	TGTGCCAGCAGCGTGCCGGGACAGTCAAACTATGGCTACACCTTC	CASSVPGQSNYGYTF
TRBJ2-1	13	TRBV7-8	TRBD2	-	TGTGCCAGCAGCTCGGAGCGGGGCAATGAGCAGTTCTTC	CASSSERGNEQFF
TRBJ1-6	15	TRBV5-1	-	-	TGCGCCAGCAGCTTGGCCGGGGGAAGCGATTCACCCCTCCACTTT	CASSLAGGSDSPLHF